Following are 17 T cell receptor beta chains from one sample sequenced in a study of tumor-infiltrating lymphocytes in primary liver carcinoma (dated by TCRdb to 2017 to 2019). The reads were generated on an Illumina HiSeq 2500. Using a constant-region primer and ProtoScript II reverse transcriptase, TCRbeta-specific cDNA was reverse-transcribed from roughly 500 ng total RNA. The TCRbeta libraries were prepared through three rounds of nested multiplex PCR following a slightly modified ARM-PCR procedure. Each of the first two PCR rounds ran for approximately 10 cycles and used multiplex TRBV1-TRBV30 forward primers together with a Cbeta reverse primer. The public reads were reanalyzed by TCRdb: fastp trimming at Q25, MiXCR alignment, in-frame beta chains only. Here each entry gathers all rows of one CDR3 protein and keeps the most common genes and DNA. This sample comprises about 310,000 distinct CDR3 sequences, approximately 58% of them detected only once. The ten largest account for 15% to 20% of the sample.

Blood RNA was extracted from unsorted whole blood with TRIzol reagent; germline DNA came from the DNeasy Blood & Tissue kit. The specimen sequenced was peripheral blood. These receptors were taken from a woman aged 25-40 years with primary liver carcinoma and hepatitis B virus infection.

Regarding this clonotype: This sequence may be a read error, since a much larger clone differs from it by one base. The chain carries TRBV2 and TRBJ2-3, with no clear D. The CDR3 covers 12 residues. Germline CDR1 is SNHLY and CDR2 is FYNNEI. The CDR3 is CANSEDDDTQYF. The CDR3 DNA sequence: TGTGCCAACAGTGAAGATGACGATACGCAGTATTTT.

Comment on this clonotype: A much larger clone differs by one base, so this may be a read error. The chain joins TRBV5-1 to TRBJ2-2; the match to TRBD1 covers 10 bases. The V gene's germline CDR1 is SGHRS and CDR2 YFSETQ. J gave up 3 bases and V 4 bases, and 3 bases lay outside the gene matches. This CDR3 spans 15 amino acids. CDR3 loop: CASSEDRGDTGELFF. As DNA, the CDR3 is TGCGCCAGCAGCGAGGACAGGGGGGACACCGGGGAGCTGTTTTTT.

Turning to this clonotype: Given a much more abundant clone one base away, this may be a read error. The CDR3 nucleotides read TGTGCCAGCAGCCTTGCTACGGGGCCGGGCCAAGAGGCCCAGTACTTC. This translates into CASSLATGPGQEAQYF. This rearrangement joins TRBV5-5 to TRBJ2-5, with D possibly being TRBD1 or TRBD2 (5 bases each). Germline V gene data show CDR1 as SGHKS and CDR2 as YYEKEE (reference sequence). This CDR3 has 16 amino acids.

V and J are TRBV6-5 and TRBJ2-7; D not resolved. CDR3 length: 15 amino acids. V was pared by 2 bases and J by 13 bases, with 24 bases between. Germline lookup yields CDR1 MNHEY and CDR2 SVGAGI. CDR3 in DNA: TGTGCCAGCAGTTACAAGGATAGCAGCTCCTACGAGAATTACTTC. Amino acid sequence: CASSYKDSSSYENYF.

This clonotype was seen repeatedly, ten times or more. The junction shows a germline mismatch at one end, possibly a read error. The genes are TRBV6-5 and TRBJ2-1; 15 positions agree with TRBD2. Germline-derived CDR1 and CDR2 are MNHEY and SVGAGI. The CDR3 is 13 amino acids. The CDR3 spells CASSLGTSGRTVF. The CDR3 region has the DNA TGTGCCAGCAGCCTAGGGACTAGCGGGAGGACAGTCTTC.

Notes on this clonotype: A much larger clone sits a single nucleotide away, making a read error possible. The genes are TRBV4-1 and TRBJ2-5; TRBD2 matches at 7 bases. The length of the CDR3 is 13 residues. Germline V lookup: CDR1 MGHRA, CDR2 YSYEKL. CDR3 bases: TGCGCCAGCAACCAAGGGAGGGCCGAGACCCAGTACTTC. Protein sequence: CASNQGRAETQYF.

For this clonotype: A much larger clone differs by one base, so this may be a read error. V gene TRBV4-1 combines with J gene TRBJ1-4, with D uncertain. Germline V gene sequence: CDR1 MGHRA, CDR2 YSYEKL. The CDR3 is made up of 13 amino acids. CDR3 DNA sequence: TGCGCCGGCAGCCAAGATCCGCTTGAAAAACTGTTTTTT. It is translated as CAGSQDPLEKLFF.

The chain's CDR3 is CASSRTSAVYNEQFF. CDR3 nucleotides: TGTGCCAGCAGTCGTACTAGCGCGGTATACAATGAGCAGTTCTTC. This rearrangement joins TRBV28 to TRBJ2-1; 7 nucleotides line up with TRBD2. The length of the CDR3 is 15 residues. With 5 bases clipped from V and 4 bases from J, the junction kept 8 bases outside the gene matches. The germline gives CDR1 MDHEN, CDR2 SYDVKM.

In regard to this clonotype: Given a much more abundant clone one base away, this may be a read error. The CDR3 sequence: CSVEDRGGDYDTIYF. The CDR3 DNA reads as TGCAGCGTTGAAGATAGGGGAGGCGACTATGACACCATATATTTT. The chain combines TRBV29-1 with TRBJ1-3, with D possibly matching TRBD1 (5 bases). The CDR3 runs to 15 residues. Trimming shortened V by 0 bases and J by 8 bases, and 17 bases separated the two germline ends. Per the germline V gene, CDR1 is SQVTM and CDR2 is ANQGSEA. Full variable domain (rest looked up from reference TRBV29-1 and TRBJ1-3): SAVISQKPSRDICQRGTSLTIQCQVDSQVTMMFWYRQQPGQSLTLIATANQGSEATYESGFVIDKFPISRPNLTFSTLTVSNMSPEDSSIYLCSVEDRGGDYDTIYFGEGSWLTVV.

In regard to this clonotype: One base away lies a much larger clone, so this may be a sequencing read error. The V gene is TRBV6-1, the J gene TRBJ1-5; 7 positions agree with TRBD1. CDR3 size: 15 residues. Trimming removed 10 bases from V and 1 base from J; junction bases left unmatched: 10. CDR1 MNHNS and CDR2 SASEGT come from the germline V gene. CDR3: CATLDRWQSNQPQHF. Written as DNA, the CDR3 is TGTGCCACCTTGGACAGGTGGCAAAGCAATCAGCCCCAGCATTTT.

As regards this clonotype: This could be a read error, since a much larger clone is one nucleotide away. CDR3 sequence (DNA): TGTGTCAGCAGCCAAGATCCTAGTAGCGGGAGGGCTAATGAGCAGTTCTTC. It encodes CVSSQDPSSGRANEQFF. The chain joins TRBV4-2 to TRBJ2-1; 11 bases fit TRBD2. Germline V CDR1 and CDR2: LGHNA, YNFKEQ. CDR3 length: 17 amino acids.

To note about this clonotype: The junction shows a germline mismatch at one end, possibly a read error. J is TRBJ2-1 and V is TRBV6-1; TRBD2 aligns across 10 bases. There are 14 residues in the CDR3. In germline, CDR1 is MNHNS, CDR2 SASEGT. The CDR3: CATTAGGSYSEQFF. CDR3 coding DNA: TGTGCCACTACAGCGGGGGGGTCCTACAGTGAGCAGTTCTTC.

The table lists this clonotype with a few counts. The chain carries TRBV5-4 and TRBJ2-5, with D perhaps matching TRBD1 (6 bases). Germline-derived CDR1 and CDR2 are SGHNT and YYREEE (reference sequence). This CDR3 has 14 amino acids. The ends were cut back, 5 bases at V and 3 bases at J, with 14 bases in the middle. CDR3 region: CASRGGQNEETQYF. In nucleotides, the CDR3 is TGTGCCAGCAGGGGCGGACAGAACGAAGAGACCCAGTACTTC.

This rearrangement joins TRBV29-1 to TRBJ1-1; 7 bases are a match to TRBD1. V was pared by 6 bases and J by 4 bases, with 5 bases of the junction left unmatched. This CDR3 is built from 12 residues. Germline CDR1 and CDR2: SQVTM and ANQGSEA. In nucleotides, the CDR3 is TGCAGCGTACAGGGGTCGGGCACTGAAGCTTTCTTT. It encodes CSVQGSGTEAFF.

Ten or more counts support this clonotype. V gene TRBV11-2 combines with J gene TRBJ2-7; TRBD2 aligns across 11 bases. J was trimmed by 3 bases and V by 7 bases; bases with no gene match: 11. CDR1 is SGHAT, CDR2 FQNNGV, per germline. This CDR3 is 16 amino acids long. The CDR3 loop is CASTALGTSGSYEQYF. As DNA, the CDR3 is TGTGCCAGCACCGCCTTGGGCACTAGCGGGAGCTACGAGCAGTACTTC. The entire variable domain, with the rest obtained from reference TRBV11-2 and TRBJ2-7, is as follows: EAGVAQSPRYKIIEKRQSVAFWCNPISGHATLYWYQQILGQGPKLLIQFQNNGVVDDSQLPKDRFSAERLKGVDSTLKIQPAKLEDSAVYLCASTALGTSGSYEQYFGPGTRLTVT.

About this clonotype: The junction does not match germline at one end; this may be a read error. The gene calls are TRBV11-3 and TRBJ2-3; perhaps TRBD1 as D (6 bases). Germline lookup yields CDR1 SGHNT and CDR2 YENEEA. The length of the CDR3 is 14 residues. The CDR3 DNA is TGTGCCAGTAGCTTCACAGGGAACACAGATACGCAGTATTTT. Its protein is CASSFTGNTDTQYF.

This clonotype was seen more than once but under ten times. Possible read error: a much larger clone is one base away. This rearrangement joins TRBV12-3 or TRBV12-4 to TRBJ2-2; the D gene is possibly TRBD2 (5 bases). The CDR3 runs 13 residues. In nucleotides, the CDR3 is TGTGTCAGCAGTTTGGGGAGATCCGGGGAGCTGTTTTTT. It translates to CVSSLGRSGELFF.